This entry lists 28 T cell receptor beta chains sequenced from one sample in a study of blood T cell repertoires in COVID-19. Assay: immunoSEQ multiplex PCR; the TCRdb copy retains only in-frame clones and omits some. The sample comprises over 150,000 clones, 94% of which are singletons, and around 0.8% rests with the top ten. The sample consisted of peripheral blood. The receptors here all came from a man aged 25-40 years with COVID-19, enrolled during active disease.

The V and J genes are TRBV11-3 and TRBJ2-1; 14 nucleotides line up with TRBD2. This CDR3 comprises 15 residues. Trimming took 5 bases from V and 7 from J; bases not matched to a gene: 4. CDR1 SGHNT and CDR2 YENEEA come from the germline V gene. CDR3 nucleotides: TGTGCCAGCAGCACTGGGACTAGCGGGGGAAATGAGCAGTTCTTC. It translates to CASSTGTSGGNEQFF.

DNA of the CDR3: TGTGCCAGCAGCCAGGGGGTGAACACTGAAGCTTTCTTT. The encoded protein is CASSQGVNTEAFF. V is TRBV11-1 and J is TRBJ1-1; 7 bases map to TRBD1. The CDR3 runs 13 residues. Losses at the gene ends were 5 bases for V and 0 bases for J; bases not matched to a gene: 0. Germline V gives CDR1 SGHAT, CDR2 FQDESV (reference sequence).

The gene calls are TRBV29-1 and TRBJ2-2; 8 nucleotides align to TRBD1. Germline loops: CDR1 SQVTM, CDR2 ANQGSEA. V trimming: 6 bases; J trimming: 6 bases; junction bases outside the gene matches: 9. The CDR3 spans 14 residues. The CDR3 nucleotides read TGCAGCGTCCAAGGACAGGGATGGGCCGGGGAGCTGTTTTTT. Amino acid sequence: CSVQGQGWAGELFF.

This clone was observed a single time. The CDR3 DNA follows: TGTGCCAGCAGTACAGGGAGAGACGGCTACACCTTC. Translating gives CASSTGRDGYTF. The genes are TRBV6-5 and TRBJ1-2; perhaps TRBD1 as D (6 bases). The germline gives CDR1 MNHEY, CDR2 SVGAGI. The V end was cut by 5 bases, the J end by 8 bases, with 12 bases between. The CDR3 runs 12 residues.

The CDR3 DNA sequence: TGTGCCATCAGTGGGACCGGACAGCGTAATGAAAAACTGTTTTTT. Its translation: CAISGTGQRNEKLFF. The V and J genes are TRBV10-3 and TRBJ1-4; perhaps TRBD1 as D (6 bases). There are 15 residues in the CDR3. V was pared by 4 bases and J by 4 bases, with 13 bases between. CDR1 is ENHRY and CDR2 is SYGVKD in the germline V gene.

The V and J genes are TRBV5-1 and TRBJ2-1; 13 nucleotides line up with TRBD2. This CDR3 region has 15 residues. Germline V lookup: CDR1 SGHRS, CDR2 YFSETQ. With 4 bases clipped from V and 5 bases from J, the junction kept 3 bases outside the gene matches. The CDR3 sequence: CASSAGLAGDNEQFF. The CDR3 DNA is TGCGCCAGCAGCGCTGGACTAGCGGGGGACAATGAGCAGTTCTTC.

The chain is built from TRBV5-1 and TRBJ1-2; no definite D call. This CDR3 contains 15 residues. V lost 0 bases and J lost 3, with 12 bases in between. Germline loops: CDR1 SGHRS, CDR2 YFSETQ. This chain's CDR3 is CASSLAAGSDYGYTF. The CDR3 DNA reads TGCGCCAGCAGCTTGGCAGCAGGATCTGACTATGGCTACACCTTC. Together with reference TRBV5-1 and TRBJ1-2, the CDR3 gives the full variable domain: KAGVTQTPRYLIKTRGQQVTLSCSPISGHRSVSWYQQTPGQGLQFLFEYFSETQRNKGNFPGRFSGRQFSNSRSEMNVSTLELGDSALYLCASSLAAGSDYGYTFGSGTRLTVV.

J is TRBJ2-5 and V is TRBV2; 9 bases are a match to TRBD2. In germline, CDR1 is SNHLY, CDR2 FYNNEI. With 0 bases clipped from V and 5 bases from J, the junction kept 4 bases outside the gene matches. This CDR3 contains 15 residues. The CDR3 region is CASSEAAGGLETQYF. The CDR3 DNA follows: TGTGCCAGCAGTGAAGCGGCGGGGGGGCTGGAGACCCAGTACTTC.

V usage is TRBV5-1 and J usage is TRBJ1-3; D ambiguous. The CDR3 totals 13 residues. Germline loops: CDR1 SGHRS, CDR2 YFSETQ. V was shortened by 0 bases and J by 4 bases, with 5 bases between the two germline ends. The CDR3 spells CASSLDGGNTIYF. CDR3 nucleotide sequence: TGCGCCAGCAGCTTGGACGGGGGAAACACCATATATTTT.

This CDR3 reads CASKTGTNQPQHF. As DNA, the CDR3 is TGTGCCAGCAAGACAGGGACCAATCAGCCCCAGCATTTT. The chain is built from TRBV2 and TRBJ1-5; 7 bases are shared with TRBD1. V lost 7 bases and J lost 3; bases outside the gene matches: 3. Looked up from germline, CDR1 is SNHLY and CDR2 is FYNNEI. The CDR3 sequence is 13 residues long.

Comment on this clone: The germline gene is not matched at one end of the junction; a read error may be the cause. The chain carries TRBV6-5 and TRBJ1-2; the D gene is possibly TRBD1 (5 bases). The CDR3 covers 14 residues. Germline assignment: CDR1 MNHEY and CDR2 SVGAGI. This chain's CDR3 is CASSHSAGLNGYTF. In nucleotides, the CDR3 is TGTGCCAGCAGTCACTCCGCAGGGTTAAATGGCTACACCTTC.

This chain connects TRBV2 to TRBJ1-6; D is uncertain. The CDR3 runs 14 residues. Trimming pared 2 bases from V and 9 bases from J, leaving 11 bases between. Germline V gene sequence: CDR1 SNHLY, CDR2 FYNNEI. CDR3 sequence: CASSERSGTSPLHF. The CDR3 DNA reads TGTGCCAGCAGTGAAAGGAGCGGAACTTCACCCCTCCACTTT.

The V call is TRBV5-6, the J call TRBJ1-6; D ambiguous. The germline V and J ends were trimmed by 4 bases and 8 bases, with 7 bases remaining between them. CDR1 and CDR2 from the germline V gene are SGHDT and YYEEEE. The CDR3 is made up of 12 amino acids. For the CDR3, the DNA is TGTGCCAGCAGCCTGACTCATTCACCCCTCCACTTT. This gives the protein CASSLTHSPLHF.

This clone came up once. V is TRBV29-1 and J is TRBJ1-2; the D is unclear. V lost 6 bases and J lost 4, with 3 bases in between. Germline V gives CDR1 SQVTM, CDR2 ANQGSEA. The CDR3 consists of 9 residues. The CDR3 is CSVRYGYTF. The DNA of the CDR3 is TGCAGCGTCCGCTATGGCTACACCTTC.

The CDR3 nucleotides are TGTGCCAGTGCTAAGATCGGAGGGAACACTGAAGCTTTCTTT. It specifies CASAKIGGNTEAFF. This chain links TRBV19 with TRBJ1-1; D is uncertain. CDR3 size: 14 residues. V was shortened by 8 bases and J by 1 base, with 14 bases between the two germline ends. The germline gives CDR1 LNHDA, CDR2 SQIVND (reference sequence). Variable domain in full (rest from reference TRBV19 and TRBJ1-1): DGGITQSPKYLFRKEGQNVTLSCEQNLNHDAMYWYRQDPGQGLRLIYYSQIVNDFQKGDIAEGYSVSREKKESFPLTVTSAQKNPTAFYLCASAKIGGNTEAFFGQGTRLTVV.

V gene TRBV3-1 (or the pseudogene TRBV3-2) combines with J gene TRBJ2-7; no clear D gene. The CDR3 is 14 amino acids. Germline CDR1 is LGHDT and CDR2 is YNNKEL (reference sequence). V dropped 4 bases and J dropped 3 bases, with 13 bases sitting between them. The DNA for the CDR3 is TGTGCCAGCAGCCCCCAGAACCAGGTCTACGAGCAGTACTTC. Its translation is CASSPQNQVYEQYF.

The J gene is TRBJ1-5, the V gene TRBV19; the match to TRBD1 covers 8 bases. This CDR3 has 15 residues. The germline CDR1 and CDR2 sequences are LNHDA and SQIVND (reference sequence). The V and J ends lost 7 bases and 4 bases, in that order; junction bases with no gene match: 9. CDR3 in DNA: TGTGCCAGTACTAGGACAGGGCCGGGGAATCAGCCCCAGCATTTT. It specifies CASTRTGPGNQPQHF.

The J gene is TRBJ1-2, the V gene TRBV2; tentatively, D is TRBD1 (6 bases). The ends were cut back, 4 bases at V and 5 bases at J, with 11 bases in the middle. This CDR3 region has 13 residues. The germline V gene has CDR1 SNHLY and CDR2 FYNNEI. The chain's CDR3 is CASSAPDSYGYTF. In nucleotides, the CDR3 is TGTGCCAGCAGTGCACCGGACAGTTATGGCTACACCTTC.

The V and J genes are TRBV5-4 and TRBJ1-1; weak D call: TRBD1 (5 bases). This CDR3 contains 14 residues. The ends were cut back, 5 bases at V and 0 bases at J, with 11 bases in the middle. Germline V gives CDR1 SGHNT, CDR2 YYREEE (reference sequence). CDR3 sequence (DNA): TGTGCCAGCAGTCGACAGAGGATGAACACTGAAGCTTTCTTT. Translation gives CASSRQRMNTEAFF.

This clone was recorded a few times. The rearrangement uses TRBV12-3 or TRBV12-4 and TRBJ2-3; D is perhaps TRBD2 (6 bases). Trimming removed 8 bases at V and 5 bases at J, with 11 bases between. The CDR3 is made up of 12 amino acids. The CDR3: CASGTSGDTQYF. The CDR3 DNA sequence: TGTGCCAGCGGGACTTCGGGAGATACGCAGTATTTT.

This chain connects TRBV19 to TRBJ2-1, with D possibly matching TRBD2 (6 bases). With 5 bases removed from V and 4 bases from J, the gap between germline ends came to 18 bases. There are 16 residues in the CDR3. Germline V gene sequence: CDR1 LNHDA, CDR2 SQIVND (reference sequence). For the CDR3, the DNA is TGTGCCAGTAGTTTCTCTGGGACTCGACCTTACAATGAGCAGTTCTTC. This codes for CASSFSGTRPYNEQFF.

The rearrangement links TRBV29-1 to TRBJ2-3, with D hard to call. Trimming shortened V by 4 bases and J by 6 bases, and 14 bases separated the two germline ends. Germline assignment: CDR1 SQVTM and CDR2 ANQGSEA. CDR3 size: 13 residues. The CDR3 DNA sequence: TGCAGCGTTGGACATAGAAGGAAGGATACGCAGTATTTT. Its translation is CSVGHRRKDTQYF.

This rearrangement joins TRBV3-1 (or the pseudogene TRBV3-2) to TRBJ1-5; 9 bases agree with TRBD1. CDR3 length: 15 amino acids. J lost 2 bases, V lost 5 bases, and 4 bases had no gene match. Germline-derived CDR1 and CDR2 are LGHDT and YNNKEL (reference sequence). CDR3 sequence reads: CASSGTGSGNQPQHF. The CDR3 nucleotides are TGTGCCAGCAGCGGGACAGGGAGTGGCAATCAGCCCCAGCATTTT.

The CDR3 region is CASSIGTGRTDTQYF. CDR3 coding DNA: TGTGCCAGTAGTATAGGGACAGGGCGGACAGATACGCAGTATTTT. The chain has TRBV19 and TRBJ2-3; 8 bases line up with TRBD1. Germline V gene lookup returns CDR1 LNHDA and CDR2 SQIVND (reference sequence). The CDR3 extends over 15 amino acids. Unmatched junction bases numbered 3, after V lost 1 base and J lost 3 bases.

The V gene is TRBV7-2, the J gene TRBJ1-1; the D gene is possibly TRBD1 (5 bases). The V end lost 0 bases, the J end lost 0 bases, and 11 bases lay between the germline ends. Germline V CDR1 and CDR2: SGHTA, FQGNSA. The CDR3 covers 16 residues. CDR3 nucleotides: TGTGCCAGCAGCTTAGCTTCAGGGCTTATGAACACTGAAGCTTTCTTT. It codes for CASSLASGLMNTEAFF.

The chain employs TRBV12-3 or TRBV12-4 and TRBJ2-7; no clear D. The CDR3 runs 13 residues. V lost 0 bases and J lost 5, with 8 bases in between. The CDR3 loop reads CASSLALRDEQYF. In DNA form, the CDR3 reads TGTGCCAGCAGTTTAGCCCTCCGGGACGAGCAGTACTTC.

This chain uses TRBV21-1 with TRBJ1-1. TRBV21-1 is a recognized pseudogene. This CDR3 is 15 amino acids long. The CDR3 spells CASSKARRVGTEAFF. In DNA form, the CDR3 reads TGTGCCAGCAGCAAAGCCCGGAGAGTGGGCACTGAAGCTTTCTTT.

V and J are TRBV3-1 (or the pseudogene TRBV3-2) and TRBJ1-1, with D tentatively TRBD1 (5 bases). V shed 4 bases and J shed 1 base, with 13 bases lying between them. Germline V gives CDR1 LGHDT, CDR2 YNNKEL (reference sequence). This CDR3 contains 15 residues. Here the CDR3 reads CASSPRRDGNTEAFF. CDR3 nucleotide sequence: TGTGCCAGCAGCCCCCGGAGGGACGGGAACACTGAAGCTTTCTTT.